The next 15 T cell receptor beta chains were all read from a single sample in a study of blood T cells in healthy people across ages (dated by TCRdb to between 2014 and 2017). The library was made by 5' RACE. TCRdb shows the sequencer as Illumina HiSeq 2500. A second about 7 to 12 cycle PCR used a sample-barcoded 5' primer and a J-beta primer mix. In TCRdb, the public reads were trimmed at Q25 with fastp and aligned with MiXCR, with productive beta chains retained. Entries that share a CDR3 protein sequence are merged under the most common genes and DNA. This sample holds some 1.4 million distinct CDR3 sequences; around 42% were observed only once. 7.9% of the sample goes to the ten largest clones. Sample: blood. The receptors were sampled from a woman aged 18-29 years in good health.

This clonotype appeared once. The chain links TRBV28 to TRBJ2-7; no reliable D call. Germline CDR1 and CDR2: MDHEN and SYDVKM. The CDR3 runs to 14 residues. V lost 5 bases and J lost 2, with 13 bases in between. DNA for the CDR3: TGTGCCAGCAGTCCTGAGCCGCAACCCTACGAGCAGTACTTC. Its translation: CASSPEPQPYEQYF. The full variable domain, rest sourced from reference TRBV28 and TRBJ2-7, is DVKVTQSSRYLVKRTGEKVFLECVQDMDHENMFWYRQDPGLGLRLIYFSYDVKMKEKGDIPEGYSVSREKKERFSLILESASTNQTSMYLCASSPEPQPYEQYFGPGTRLTVT.

The V gene is TRBV7-2, the J gene TRBJ2-7; TRBD2 matches at 9 bases. Germline CDR1 reads SGHTA; CDR2 reads FQGNSA. With V trimmed by 1 base and J by 4 bases, 8 bases remained unmatched. This CDR3 comprises 16 residues. The CDR3 DNA reads TGTGCCAGCAGCTTAGGGGGTAGCGGGGGAAAATACGAGCAGTACTTC. This sequence encodes CASSLGGSGGKYEQYF.

This clonotype was found a few times. This sequence joins TRBV11-2 and TRBJ2-7; D is perhaps TRBD2 (5 bases). V was cut by 0 bases and J by 3 bases, with 12 bases left in between. The CDR3 length is 15 residues. Germline loops: CDR1 SGHAT, CDR2 FQNNGV. CDR3 residues: CASSLDGGSFYEQYF. CDR3 nucleotide sequence: TGTGCCAGCAGCTTAGATGGAGGTTCCTTCTACGAGCAGTACTTC. Combining the CDR3 with reference TRBV11-2 and TRBJ2-7 gives the whole variable domain EAGVAQSPRYKIIEKRQSVAFWCNPISGHATLYWYQQILGQGPKLLIQFQNNGVVDDSQLPKDRFSAERLKGVDSTLKIQPAKLEDSAVYLCASSLDGGSFYEQYFGPGTRLTVT.

This clonotype showed up just a few times. The genes are TRBV6-1 and TRBJ2-7; D not certain. Germline V gene data show CDR1 as MNHNS and CDR2 as SASEGT. There are 13 residues in the CDR3. Trimming pared 8 bases from V and 3 bases from J, leaving 14 bases between. CDR3 DNA: TGTGCCAGCCTTGATCCAGAACTCTACGAGCAGTACTTC. This codes for CASLDPELYEQYF.

Comments on this clonotype: This may be a read error, as it is one base from a much larger clone. The chain has TRBV4-2 and TRBJ1-5, with no clear D. The CDR3 is 16 residues long. Trimming cost V 7 bases and J 0 bases, with 16 bases left between them. In germline, CDR1 is LGHNA, CDR2 YNFKEQ. CDR3 DNA sequence: TGTGCCAGCACCATACAGACCGGATTTAGCAATCAGCCCCAGCATTTT. Amino acids: CASTIQTGFSNQPQHF.

Points on this clonotype: The junction shows a germline mismatch at one end, possibly a read error. This chain connects TRBV29-1 to TRBJ2-1, with D uncertain. There are 14 residues in the CDR3. Germline-derived CDR1 and CDR2 are SQVTM and ANQGSEA. The CDR3 here is CSGGTLSSCNEQFF. In DNA, the CDR3 is TGCAGCGGAGGTACCCTAAGCTCCTGCAATGAGCAGTTCTTC.

This clonotype was seen a few times. The V and J genes are TRBV2 and TRBJ2-7; unclear D gene. This CDR3 comprises 15 residues. The germline V and J ends were trimmed by 6 bases and 3 bases, with 18 bases remaining between them. CDR1 and CDR2 from the germline V gene are SNHLY and FYNNEI. The CDR3 protein is CASRTRERQFYEQYF. As DNA, the CDR3 is TGTGCCAGCAGGACCCGAGAGCGACAATTCTACGAGCAGTACTTC.

This sequence joins TRBV10-2 and TRBJ1-5; 10 nucleotides agree with TRBD1. From germline, CDR1 is WSHSY and CDR2 SAAADI. Losses at the gene ends were 0 bases for V and 9 bases for J; bases not matched to a gene: 5. The CDR3 contains 15 residues. DNA of the CDR3: TGCGCCAGCAGTGAGTCCGGGACAGGGGTATCGCCCCAGCATTTT. Translation gives CASSESGTGVSPQHF.

This clonotype was detected only a few times. The chain couples TRBV21-1 to TRBJ2-3; the table calls TRBD1, which could not be checked here. TRBV21-1 is marked as a pseudogene. The CDR3 covers 16 residues. In nucleotides, the CDR3 is TGTGCCAGCAGCAAAGACCAACAGGGTGAGGGAGATACGCAGTATTTT. Translation: CASSKDQQGEGDTQYF.

This rearrangement joins TRBV20-1 to TRBJ2-5; 8 nucleotides line up with TRBD1. CDR3 length: 17 residues. Germline V gene lookup returns CDR1 DFQATT and CDR2 SNEGSKA (reference sequence). Trimming took 0 bases from V and 0 from J; bases not matched to a gene: 9. CDR3 nucleotide sequence: TGCAGTGCTAGAGATGGGGGGACAGGCTGGTACCAAGAGACCCAGTACTTC. It encodes CSARDGGTGWYQETQYF.

This clonotype was picked up a small number of times. This chain uses TRBV9 with TRBJ2-1; 9 bases align to TRBD2. The CDR3 has 14 residues. CDR1 and CDR2 (germline): SGDLS, YYNGEE. V lost 4 bases, J lost 8 bases, and 7 bases stayed unmatched. The DNA of the CDR3 is TGTGCCAGCAGCCCTCGGACTAGCGCCCATGAGCAGTTCTTC. Translation gives CASSPRTSAHEQFF.

The CDR3 loop reads CASGLERMTSPYATNEKLFF. The CDR3, as DNA: TGTGCTAGTGGTTTGGAGAGAATGACCAGCCCCTATGCAACTAATGAAAAACTGTTTTTT. The chain is built from TRBV12-5 and TRBJ1-4, with unresolved D. The CDR3 covers 20 residues. V lost 1 base and J lost 0, with 21 bases in between. The germline CDR1 and CDR2 sequences are LGHNT and FRNRAP. Using reference TRBV12-5 and TRBJ1-4 for the parts outside the CDR3, the full variable domain is DARVTQTPRHKVTEMGQEVTMRCQPILGHNTVFWYRQTMMQGLELLAYFRNRAPLDDSGMPKDRFSAEMPDATLATLKIQPSEPRDSAVYFCASGLERMTSPYATNEKLFFGSGTQLSVL.

The sample holds one count of this clonotype. The J gene is TRBJ2-2, the V gene TRBV9; possibly TRBD2 for D (5 bases). This CDR3 is built from 15 residues. Germline CDR1 reads SGDLS; CDR2 reads YYNGEE. The germline V and J ends were trimmed by 2 bases and 1 base, with 9 bases remaining between them. Here the CDR3 DNA reads TGTGCCAGCAGCGTCCGGGGTCAGAACACCGGGGAGCTGTTTTTT. It specifies CASSVRGQNTGELFF.

J is TRBJ2-1 and V is TRBV14; 8 positions match TRBD2. The germline CDR1 and CDR2 sequences are SGHDN and FVKESK. The ends lost 1 base at V and 7 bases at J; junction bases unmatched: 6. The CDR3 is 15 amino acids. The CDR3 DNA sequence: TGTGCCAGCAGCCAAGGTCGCGGGGGGTCAAATGAGCAGTTCTTC. Encoded protein: CASSQGRGGSNEQFF.

V usage is TRBV7-3 and J usage is TRBJ2-2; unclear D gene. Germline V gene lookup returns CDR1 SGHTA and CDR2 FQGTGA. This CDR3 has 13 residues. Trimming removed 2 bases at V and 5 bases at J, with 6 bases between. The CDR3 DNA sequence: TGTGCCAGCAGCTTACAGGTGACCGGGGAGCTGTTTTTT. Protein product: CASSLQVTGELFF.